Following are 20 T cell receptor beta chains from one sample sequenced in a study of cytomegalovirus exposure and HLA in healthy donors. This table comes from immunoSEQ multiplex PCR, and its TCRdb copy is limited to in-frame clones, with some not included. The sample consists of more than 50,000 clones, 90% to 95% of them appearing once. Input material: PBMCs. The receptor set was obtained from a woman under 40 in good health and CMV-seronegative.

CDR3 bases: TGCGCCAGCAGCCAAACAGGAAACTATGGCTACACCTTC. Protein: CASSQTGNYGYTF. V and J are TRBV5-1 and TRBJ1-2; a possible D gene is TRBD1 (5 bases). The germline V gene has CDR1 SGHRS and CDR2 YFSETQ. The ends were cut back, 4 bases at V and 2 bases at J, with 9 bases in the middle. This CDR3 contains 13 residues. Supplemented by reference TRBV5-1 and TRBJ1-2, the full variable domain reads KAGVTQTPRYLIKTRGQQVTLSCSPISGHRSVSWYQQTPGQGLQFLFEYFSETQRNKGNFPGRFSGRQFSNSRSEMNVSTLELGDSALYLCASSQTGNYGYTFGSGTRLTVV.

The genes are TRBV7-8 and TRBJ1-2, with TRBD1 as a possible D gene (6 bases). The V gene lost 0 bases and the J gene lost 4 bases, with 15 bases spanning the gap. Germline loops: CDR1 SGHVS, CDR2 FQNEAQ. The CDR3 runs 16 residues. The CDR3 DNA is TGTGCCAGCAGCTTAGCGCGGTTAGGGGGGGGCTATGGCTACACCTTC. Translation gives CASSLARLGGGYGYTF.

The chain is built from TRBV27 and TRBJ2-5, with 8 nucleotides matching TRBD2. The CDR3 is 15 amino acids. V shed 3 bases, J shed 4 bases, and the junction held 7 bases outside the gene matches. Germline values: CDR1 MNHEY, CDR2 SMNVEV (reference sequence). CDR3 nucleotide sequence: TGTGCCAGCAGTTTGCAGCGGGAGTCCGTAGAGACCCAGTACTTC. Translating it yields CASSLQRESVETQYF.

The rearrangement links TRBV27 to TRBJ1-2; D ambiguous. CDR1 and CDR2 from the germline V gene are MNHEY and SMNVEV (reference sequence). The V end was cut by 3 bases, the J end by 7 bases, with 12 bases between. The CDR3 loop spans 13 amino acids. The CDR3 protein is CASSLVLGGGYTF. The CDR3 bases are TGTGCCAGCAGTTTGGTTCTCGGAGGTGGCTACACCTTC.

The chain recombines TRBV19 with TRBJ1-3; TRBD1 matches at 7 bases. The CDR3 runs to 18 residues. Germline V lookup: CDR1 LNHDA, CDR2 SQIVND (reference sequence). V was clipped by 5 bases and J by 0 bases; unmatched bases: 13. CDR3: CASSPGQLILSSGNTIYF. CDR3 sequence (DNA): TGTGCCAGTAGTCCGGGACAGCTCATTCTTTCCTCTGGAAACACCATATATTTT.

This clone was seen once. The CDR3, as DNA: TGTGCCAGCAGTGTCAGGACTAGCGCTTCGTACGAGCAGTACTTC. Translation: CASSVRTSASYEQYF. The chain joins TRBV2 to TRBJ2-7; 9 bases fit TRBD2. Germline V gives CDR1 SNHLY, CDR2 FYNNEI. Unmatched junction bases numbered 8, after V lost 4 bases and J lost 4 bases. This CDR3 contains 15 residues.

The chain employs TRBV4-3 and TRBJ2-4, with a weak D call TRBD2 (6 bases). Per the germline V gene, CDR1 is LGHNA and CDR2 is YSLEER. The CDR3 sequence is 12 residues long. Trimming cost V 0 bases and J 10 bases, with 7 bases left between them. CDR3 in amino acids: CASSQERGIQYF. DNA for the CDR3: TGCGCCAGCAGCCAAGAACGGGGGATTCAGTACTTC.

The rearrangement uses TRBV2 and TRBJ2-1; 9 bases are a match to TRBD1. CDR1 SNHLY and CDR2 FYNNEI come from the germline V gene. The ends lost 6 bases at V and 6 bases at J; junction bases unmatched: 6. The CDR3 is 14 residues long. CDR3 region: CASSPGTGSNEQFF. The CDR3, as DNA: TGTGCCAGCAGCCCTGGGACAGGGTCCAATGAGCAGTTCTTC.

The chain joins TRBV18 to TRBJ2-3; possible D gene TRBD2, 5 bases. The CDR3 has 15 amino acids. The ends were cut back, 3 bases at V and 0 bases at J, with 10 bases in the middle. CDR1 is KGHSH, CDR2 LQKENI, per germline. CDR3 in amino acids: CASSPNAGSTDTQYF. For the CDR3, the DNA is TGTGCCAGCTCACCGAACGCGGGTAGCACAGATACGCAGTATTTT.

The rearrangement links TRBV5-4 to TRBJ2-3; D may be TRBD2 (6 bases). Germline assignment: CDR1 SGHNT and CDR2 YYREEE (reference sequence). V lost 0 bases and J 0 bases, leaving 11 bases between the germline ends. This CDR3 region has 16 residues. The CDR3 sequence: CASSLASEGSTDTQYF. The DNA of the CDR3 is TGTGCCAGCAGCTTGGCCTCGGAGGGGAGCACAGATACGCAGTATTTT.

This chain links TRBV30 with TRBJ1-2; D is unresolved. This CDR3 is built from 12 residues. CDR1 and CDR2 from the germline V gene are GTSNPN and SVGIG (reference sequence). Trimming pared 4 bases from V and 8 bases from J, leaving 14 bases between. The DNA of the CDR3 is TGTGCCTGGAATCTGCTCGGCGGGGGCTACACCTTC. Amino acid sequence: CAWNLLGGGYTF. Supplemented by reference TRBV30 and TRBJ1-2, the full variable domain reads SQTIHQWPATLVQPVGSPLSLECTVEGTSNPNLYWYRQAAGRGLQLLFYSVGIGQISSEVPQNLSASRPQDRQFILSSKKLLLSDSGFYLCAWNLLGGGYTFGSGTRLTVV.

This clone was recorded only once. The chain recombines TRBV30 with TRBJ1-3; D remains unclear. The CDR3 is made up of 12 amino acids. Per germline, CDR1 GTSNPN and CDR2 SVGIG (reference sequence). V was cut by 5 bases and J by 12 bases, with 17 bases left in between. The chain's CDR3 is CAWQRPLGDIYF. The DNA of the CDR3 is TGTGCCTGGCAAAGACCTCTCGGGGACATATATTTT.

This clone came up a few times. V usage is TRBV9 and J usage is TRBJ2-3; 9 bases fit TRBD2. Trimming took 0 bases from V and 6 from J; bases not matched to a gene: 11. This CDR3 is 17 amino acids long. The germline V gene has CDR1 SGDLS and CDR2 YYNGEE. CDR3 loop: CASSVAALGLAGDTQYF. For the CDR3, the DNA is TGTGCCAGCAGCGTAGCCGCCTTGGGACTAGCAGGGGATACGCAGTATTTT.

This clone was seen only once. V gene TRBV6-5 combines with J gene TRBJ1-1; TRBD1 matches 8 bases. The CDR3 totals 15 residues. Trimming cost V 0 bases and J 3 bases; bases outside gene matches: 3. The germline CDR1 and CDR2 sequences are MNHEY and SVGAGI. Here the CDR3 DNA reads TGTGCCAGCAGTTACTCGGCGACAGGGGACACTGAAGCTTTCTTT. It yields the protein CASSYSATGDTEAFF.

This chain uses TRBV5-1 with TRBJ2-7; 7 bases are a match to TRBD1. Germline V CDR1 and CDR2: SGHRS, YFSETQ. V lost 0 bases to trimming and J lost 5 bases; unmatched junction nucleotides: 5. This CDR3 spans 14 amino acids. The CDR3 spells CASSLVAGGDEQYF. CDR3 in DNA: TGCGCCAGCAGCTTGGTCGCAGGGGGTGACGAGCAGTACTTC.

This clone showed up just a few times. The gene calls are TRBV7-6 and TRBJ1-4, with D tentatively TRBD1 (6 bases). Germline loops: CDR1 SGHVS, CDR2 FNYEAQ. V was shortened by 2 bases and J by 5 bases, with 12 bases between the two germline ends. The CDR3 is 15 amino acids. The CDR3 loop reads CASSLLGGGNEKLFF. The CDR3 region has the DNA TGTGCCAGCAGCTTATTAGGGGGGGGGAATGAAAAACTGTTTTTT.

This CDR3 reads CASSLAGNPTDTQYF. For the CDR3, the DNA is TGCGCCAGCAGCCTCGCGGGGAACCCCACAGATACGCAGTATTTT. The chain has TRBV4-1 and TRBJ2-3; a weak D match, TRBD2 (6 bases). CDR3 length equals 15 residues. Looked up from germline, CDR1 is MGHRA and CDR2 is YSYEKL. Trimming cost V 4 bases and J 2 bases, with 13 bases left between them.

This chain connects TRBV7-3 to TRBJ2-2; no definite D call. This CDR3 has 13 amino acids. Trimming removed 3 bases from V and 6 bases from J, with 8 bases in between. The germline gives CDR1 SGHTA, CDR2 FQGTGA. The CDR3 loop reads CASSFLLPGELFF. CDR3 DNA: TGTGCCAGCAGCTTTCTCCTCCCCGGGGAGCTGTTTTTT.

This chain uses TRBV27 with TRBJ2-2; D gene unclear. V lost 6 bases and J lost 5, with 7 bases in between. This CDR3 contains 12 residues. Germline V lookup: CDR1 MNHEY, CDR2 SMNVEV (reference sequence). CDR3 DNA: TGTGCCAGCAGCCTAAGTACCGGGGAGCTGTTTTTT. Protein product: CASSLSTGELFF.

The V and J genes are TRBV7-9 and TRBJ2-7, with D maybe TRBD2 (5 bases). Trimming shortened V by 0 bases and J by 6 bases, and 18 bases separated the two germline ends. Germline loops: CDR1 SEHNR, CDR2 FQNEAQ (reference sequence). This CDR3 spans 16 amino acids. CDR3 DNA: TGTGCCAGCAGCTTAGCGACCGGGATTGGTCGGGGCGAGCAGTACTTC. This encodes CASSLATGIGRGEQYF.